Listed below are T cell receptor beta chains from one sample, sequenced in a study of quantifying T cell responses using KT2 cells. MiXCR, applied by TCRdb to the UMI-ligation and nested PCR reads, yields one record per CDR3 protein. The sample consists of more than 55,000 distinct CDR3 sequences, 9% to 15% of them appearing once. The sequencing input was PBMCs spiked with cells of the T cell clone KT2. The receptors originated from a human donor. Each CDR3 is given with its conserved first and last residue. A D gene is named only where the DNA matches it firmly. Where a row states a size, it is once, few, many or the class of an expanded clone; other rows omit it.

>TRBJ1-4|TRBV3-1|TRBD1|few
TGTGCCAGCAGCCACCGCGGGACAGGGGCAAATGAAAAACTGTTTTTT
CASSHRGTGANEKLFF
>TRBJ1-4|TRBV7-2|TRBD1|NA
TGTGCCAGCAGCTTAGGGGACAGGGACAATGAAAAACTGTTTTTT
CASSLGDRDNEKLFF
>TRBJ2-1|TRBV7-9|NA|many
TGTGCCAGCAGCCTCCCCCTGGTCACCCTCTACAATGAGCAGTTCTTC
CASSLPLVTLYNEQFF
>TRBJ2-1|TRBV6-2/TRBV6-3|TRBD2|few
TGTGCCAGCAGCTCTAGCGGGGCCCGCTACAATGAGCAGTTCTTC
CASSSSGARYNEQFF
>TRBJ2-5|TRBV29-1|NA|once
TGCAGCGCCCAGAGTCCATCGGGGCAAGAGACCCAGTACTTC
CSAQSPSGQETQYF
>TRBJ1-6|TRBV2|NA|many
TGTGCCAGCAGGGGGTGGGACGACCCAAATTCACCCCTCCACTTT
CASRGWDDPNSPLHF
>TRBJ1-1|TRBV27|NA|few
TGTGCCAGCAGTTTATCTGGGATGAACACTGAAGCTTTCTTT
CASSLSGMNTEAFF
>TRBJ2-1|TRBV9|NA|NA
TGTGCCAGCAGCAAGGCCGGTGAGCAGTTCTTC
CASSKAGEQFF
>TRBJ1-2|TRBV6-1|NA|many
TGTGCCAGCACCCTTAGGGACCTATCTAACTATGGCTACACCTTC
CASTLRDLSNYGYTF
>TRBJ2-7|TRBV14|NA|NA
TGTGCCAGCAGCCAGGTTCCCGGGACACCGTACGAGCAGTACTTC
CASSQVPGTPYEQYF
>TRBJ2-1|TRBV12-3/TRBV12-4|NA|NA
TGTGCCAGCAGTCCAGGAACGGATGAGCAGTTCTTC
CASSPGTDEQFF
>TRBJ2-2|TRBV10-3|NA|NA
TGTGCCATCAGTGATGTGAGAGCGAACACCGGGGAGCTGTTTTTT
CAISDVRANTGELFF
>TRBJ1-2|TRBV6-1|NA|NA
TGTGCCAGCAGTGAAAGGGGGACGGGGGTAGACTATGGCTACACCTTC
CASSERGTGVDYGYTF
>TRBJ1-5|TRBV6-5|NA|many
TGTGCCAGCAGTCGGGGGACCAACAATCAGCCCCAGCATTTT
CASSRGTNNQPQHF
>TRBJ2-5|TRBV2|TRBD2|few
TGTGCCAGCAGGTTAAGCGGGGGAGGCCAAGAGACCCAGTACTTC
CASRLSGGGQETQYF
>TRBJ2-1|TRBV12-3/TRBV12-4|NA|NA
TGTGCCAGCAGTTTCAGTCTTGAGGACCTAGCTGGGAATGAGCAGTTCTTC
CASSFSLEDLAGNEQFF
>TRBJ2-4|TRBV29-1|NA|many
TGCAGCGTAGGGGGGCTAGCCAAAAACATTCAGTACTTC
CSVGGLAKNIQYF
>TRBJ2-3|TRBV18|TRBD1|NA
TGTGCCAGCTCACCCCAACGACAGGGAACAAGCACAGATACGCAGTATTTT
CASSPQRQGTSTDTQYF
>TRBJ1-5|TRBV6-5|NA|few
TGTGCCAGCAGTCCTAGGAGCAATCAGCCCCAGCATTTT
CASSPRSNQPQHF
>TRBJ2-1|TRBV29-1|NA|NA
TGCAGCGTTGATCGGTTGACCGAAAACTACAATGAGCAGTTCTTC
CSVDRLTENYNEQFF
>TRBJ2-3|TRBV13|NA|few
TGTGCCAGCAGCTTAGGTCCTAGCGCAGCAGATACGCAGTATTTT
CASSLGPSAADTQYF
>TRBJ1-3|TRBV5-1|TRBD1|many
TGCGCCAGCAGCCTTGACAGGGGCGGAAACACCATATATTTT
CASSLDRGGNTIYF
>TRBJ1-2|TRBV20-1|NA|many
TGCAGTGCTAGGGGAACGACAGGTTCCTATGGCTACACCTTC
CSARGTTGSYGYTF
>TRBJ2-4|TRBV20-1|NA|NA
TGCAGTGCTAGGGGGATCGGTAGGGACAAAAACATTCAGTACTTC
CSARGIGRDKNIQYF
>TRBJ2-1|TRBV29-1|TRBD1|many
TGCAGCGTTGAAGGGACAGGGGGTTTTATATATGAGCAGTTCTTC
CSVEGTGGFIYEQFF
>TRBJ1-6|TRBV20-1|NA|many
TGCAGTGGACATATCTATAATTCACCCCTCCACTTT
CSGHIYNSPLHF
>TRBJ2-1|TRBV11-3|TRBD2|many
TGTGCCAGCAGCTTAGAAGGACAGGTGGGACTAGCGGGAGCCGAGGGGGAGCAGTTCTTC
CASSLEGQVGLAGAEGEQFF
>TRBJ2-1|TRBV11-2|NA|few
TGTGCCAGCAGCTTAGATCAGCTAGCAGGTGAGCAGTTCTTC
CASSLDQLAGEQFF
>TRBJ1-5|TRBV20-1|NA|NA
TGCAGTGCTCTACTGAGGGGGGGGCCCCAGCATTTT
CSALLRGGPQHF
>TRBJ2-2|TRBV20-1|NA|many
TGCAGTGCTAGGATCCTAAAGGGGGAGGCTAGTCTGCCCGGGGAGCTGTTTTTT
CSARILKGEASLPGELFF
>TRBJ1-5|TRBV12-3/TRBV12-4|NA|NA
TGTGCCAGCAGTTTTGGAAAGGGCGGTCAGCCCCAGCATTTT
CASSFGKGGQPQHF
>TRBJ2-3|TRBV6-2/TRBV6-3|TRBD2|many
TGTGCCAGCAGAGCTCCTTCTAGCGGGGCAGATACGCAGTATTTT
CASRAPSSGADTQYF
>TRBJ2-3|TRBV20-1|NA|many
TGCAGTGCTAGAGATCCTCAAACTATGTGGGAGAGCACAGATACGCAGTATTTT
CSARDPQTMWESTDTQYF
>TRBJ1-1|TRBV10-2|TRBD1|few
TGCGCCAGCGTAGGGACAGGACCTGAACTGGCTGAAGCTTTCTTT
CASVGTGPELAEAFF
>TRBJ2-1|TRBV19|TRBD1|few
TGTGCCAGTAGTGTCCGACAGGGGTGGGATGAGCAGTTCTTC
CASSVRQGWDEQFF
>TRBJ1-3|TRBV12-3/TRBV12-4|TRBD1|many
TGTGCCAGCAGTTGGGACAGGAGCTCTGGAAACACCATATATTTT
CASSWDRSSGNTIYF
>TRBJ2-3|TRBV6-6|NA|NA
TGTGCCAGTTTGAAGACAGATACGCAGTATTTT
CASLKTDTQYF
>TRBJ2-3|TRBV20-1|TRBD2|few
TGCAGTGCCGATGGGGACTACCGCACAGATACGCAGTATTTT
CSADGDYRTDTQYF
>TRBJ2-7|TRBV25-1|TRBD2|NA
TGTGCCAGCAGTCGGGCGGGAGATGTCTACGAGCAGTACTTC
CASSRAGDVYEQYF
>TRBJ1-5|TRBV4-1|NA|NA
TGCGCCAGCAGCCAAGAACCTCCCAATCAGCCCCAGCATTTT
CASSQEPPNQPQHF
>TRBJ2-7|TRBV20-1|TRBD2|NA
TGCAGTGCTAGAGATCCACTAGCGGGCTCCTACGAGCAGTACTTC
CSARDPLAGSYEQYF
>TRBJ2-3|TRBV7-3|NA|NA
TGTGCCAGCAGCTCCCGTAGCGCGGGGGCGGATACGCAGTATTTT
CASSSRSAGADTQYF
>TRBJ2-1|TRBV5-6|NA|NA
TGTGCCAGCAGCTTGGAATTCGGCCACTCCTATTCCTACAATGAGCAGTTCTTC
CASSLEFGHSYSYNEQFF
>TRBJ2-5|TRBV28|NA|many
TGTGCCAGCAGTTTGACAGCACTCGTCGAGACCCAGTACTTC
CASSLTALVETQYF
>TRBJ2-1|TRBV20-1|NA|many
TGCAGTGCTAGAGCGGGGGCCCGTTTTAATGAGCAGTTCTTC
CSARAGARFNEQFF
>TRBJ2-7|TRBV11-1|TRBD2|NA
TGTGCCAGCGGGACTAGCGGGAACTGCGAGCAGTACTTC
CASGTSGNCEQYF
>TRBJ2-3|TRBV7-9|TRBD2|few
TGTGCCAGCAGCTTAACGCGGGGGGGCCGAGATACGCAGTATTTT
CASSLTRGGRDTQYF
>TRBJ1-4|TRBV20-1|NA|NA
TGCAGTGCTGAGGTGGGGACACAAGGGGAAAAACTGTTTTTT
CSAEVGTQGEKLFF
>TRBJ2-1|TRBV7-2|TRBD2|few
TGTGCCAGCAGCATTCGGACTAGCCCCTTAGTCGGGAATGAGCAGTTCTTC
CASSIRTSPLVGNEQFF
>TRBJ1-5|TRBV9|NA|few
TGTGCCAGCAGCGTAGCTGGGGGGGATCAGCCCCAGCATTTT
CASSVAGGDQPQHF
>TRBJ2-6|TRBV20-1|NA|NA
TGCAGTGCTATGGTTGGGGCATCTGGGGCCAACGTCCTGACTTTC
CSAMVGASGANVLTF
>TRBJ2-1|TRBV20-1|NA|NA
TGCAGTGCCGGGTCGACACCGAACAATGAGCAGTTCTTC
CSAGSTPNNEQFF
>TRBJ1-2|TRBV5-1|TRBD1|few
TGCGCCAGCAGTGATACAGGGGCTTCCTATGGCTACACCTTC
CASSDTGASYGYTF
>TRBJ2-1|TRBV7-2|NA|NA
TGTGCCAGCAGCCCAGATGGCCACTCCTACAATGAGCAGTTCTTC
CASSPDGHSYNEQFF